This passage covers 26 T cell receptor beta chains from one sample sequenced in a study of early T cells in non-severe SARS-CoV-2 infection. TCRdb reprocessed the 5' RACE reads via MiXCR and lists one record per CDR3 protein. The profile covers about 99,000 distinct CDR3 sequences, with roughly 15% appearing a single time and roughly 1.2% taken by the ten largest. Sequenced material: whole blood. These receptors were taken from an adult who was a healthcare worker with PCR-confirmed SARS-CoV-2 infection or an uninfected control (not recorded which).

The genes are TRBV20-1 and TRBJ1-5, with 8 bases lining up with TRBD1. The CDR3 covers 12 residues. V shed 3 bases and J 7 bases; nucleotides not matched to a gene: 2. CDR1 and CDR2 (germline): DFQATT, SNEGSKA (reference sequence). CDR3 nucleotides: TGCAGTGCTAGCAGGGGGCGGCAGCCCCAGCATTTT. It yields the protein CSASRGRQPQHF.

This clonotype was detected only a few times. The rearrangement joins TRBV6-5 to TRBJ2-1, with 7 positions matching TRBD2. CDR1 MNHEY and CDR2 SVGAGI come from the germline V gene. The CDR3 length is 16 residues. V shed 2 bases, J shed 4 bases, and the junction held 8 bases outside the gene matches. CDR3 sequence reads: CASSYSAGVVYNEQFF. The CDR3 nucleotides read TGTGCCAGCAGTTACAGTGCGGGAGTGGTTTACAATGAGCAGTTCTTC.

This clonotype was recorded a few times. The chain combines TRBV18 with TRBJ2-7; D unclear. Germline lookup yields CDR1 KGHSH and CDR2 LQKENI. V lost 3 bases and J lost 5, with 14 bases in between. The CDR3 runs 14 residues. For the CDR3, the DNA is TGTGCCAGCTCACCGTCAGCCCAAAGGAACGAGCAGTACTTC. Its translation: CASSPSAQRNEQYF.

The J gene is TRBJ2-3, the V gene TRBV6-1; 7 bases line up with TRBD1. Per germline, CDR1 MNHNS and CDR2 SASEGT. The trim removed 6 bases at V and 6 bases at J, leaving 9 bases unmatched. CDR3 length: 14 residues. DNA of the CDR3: TGTGCCAGCAGAGCGACAGGGTCAAGGGATACGCAGTATTTT. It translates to CASRATGSRDTQYF.

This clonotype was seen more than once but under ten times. The CDR3 DNA reads as TGTGCCTGGAGCGGAGGGACGGCTGAAGCTTTCTTT. Amino acid sequence: CAWSGGTAEAFF. The chain uses TRBV30 and TRBJ1-1, with TRBD1 as a possible D gene (5 bases). V lost 3 bases and J lost 6, with 11 bases in between. The CDR3 contains 12 residues. Germline CDR1 is GTSNPN and CDR2 is SVGIG (reference sequence).

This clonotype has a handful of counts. CDR3 sequence: CASSIDRRGKQYF. CDR3 nucleotides: TGTGCCAGTAGTATAGATCGGAGGGGTAAGCAGTACTTC. The chain employs TRBV19 and TRBJ2-7, with D possibly being TRBD2 (6 bases). This CDR3 is built from 13 residues. Germline loops: CDR1 LNHDA, CDR2 SQIVND (reference sequence). Trimming pared 0 bases from V and 8 bases from J, leaving 11 bases between.

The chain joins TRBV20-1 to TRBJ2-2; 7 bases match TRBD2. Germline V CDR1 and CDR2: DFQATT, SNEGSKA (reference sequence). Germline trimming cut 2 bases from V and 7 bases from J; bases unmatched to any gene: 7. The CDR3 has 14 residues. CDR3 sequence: CSARWAGADGELFF. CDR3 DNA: TGCAGTGCTAGATGGGCGGGAGCTGACGGGGAGCTGTTTTTT.

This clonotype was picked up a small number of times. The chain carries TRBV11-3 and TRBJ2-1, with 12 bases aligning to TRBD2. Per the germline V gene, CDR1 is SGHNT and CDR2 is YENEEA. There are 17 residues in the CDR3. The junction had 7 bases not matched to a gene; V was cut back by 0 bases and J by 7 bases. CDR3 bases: TGTGCCAGCAGCTTAGATCTACTAGCGGGAGGAAGTAATGAGCAGTTCTTC. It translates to CASSLDLLAGGSNEQFF.

CDR3 sequence reads: CASQIRDRAYEQYF. The CDR3, as DNA: TGTGCCAGCCAGATCCGGGACAGGGCTTACGAGCAGTACTTC. The chain combines TRBV2 with TRBJ2-7; TRBD1 aligns across 9 bases. Looked up from germline, CDR1 is SNHLY and CDR2 is FYNNEI. The CDR3 runs 14 residues. With 8 bases clipped from V and 4 bases from J, the junction kept 9 bases outside the gene matches. The full variable domain, with the rest looked up from reference TRBV2 and TRBJ2-7, is EPEVTQTPSHQVTQMGQEVILRCVPISNHLYFYWYRQILGQKVEFLVSFYNNEISEKSEIFDDQFSVERPDGSNFTLKIRSTKLEDSAMYFCASQIRDRAYEQYFGPGTRLTVT.

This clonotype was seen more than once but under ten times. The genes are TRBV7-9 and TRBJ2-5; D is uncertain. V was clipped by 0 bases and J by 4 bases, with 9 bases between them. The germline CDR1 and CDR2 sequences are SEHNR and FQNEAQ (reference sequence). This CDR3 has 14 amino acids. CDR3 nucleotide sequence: TGTGCCAGCAGCTTAGCTCTCGGAACAGAGACCCAGTACTTC. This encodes CASSLALGTETQYF.

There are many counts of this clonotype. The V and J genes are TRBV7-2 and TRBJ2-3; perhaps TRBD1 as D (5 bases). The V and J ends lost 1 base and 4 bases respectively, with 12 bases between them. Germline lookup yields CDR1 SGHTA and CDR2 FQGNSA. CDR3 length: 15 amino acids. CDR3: CASSLGNLGADTQYF. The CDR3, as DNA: TGTGCCAGCAGCTTAGGGAACCTAGGGGCAGATACGCAGTATTTT.

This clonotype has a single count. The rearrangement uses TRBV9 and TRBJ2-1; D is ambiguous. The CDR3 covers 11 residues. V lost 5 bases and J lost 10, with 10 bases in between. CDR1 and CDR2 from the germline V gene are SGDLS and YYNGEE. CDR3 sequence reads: CASSPGREQFF. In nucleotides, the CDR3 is TGTGCCAGCAGTCCGGGTCGAGAGCAGTTCTTC.

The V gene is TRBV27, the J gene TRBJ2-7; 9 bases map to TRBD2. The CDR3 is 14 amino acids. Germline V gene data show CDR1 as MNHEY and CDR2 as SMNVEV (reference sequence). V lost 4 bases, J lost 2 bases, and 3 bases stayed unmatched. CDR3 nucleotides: TGTGCCAGCAGTTGGGGCGGGAGGGCCTACGAGCAGTACTTC. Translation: CASSWGGRAYEQYF.

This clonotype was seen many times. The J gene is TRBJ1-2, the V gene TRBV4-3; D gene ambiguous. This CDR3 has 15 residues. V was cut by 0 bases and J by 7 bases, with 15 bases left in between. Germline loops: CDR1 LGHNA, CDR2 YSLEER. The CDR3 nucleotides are TGCGCCAGCAGCCAAGATGGCGGTGGGCGAGGTGGCTACACCTTC. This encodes CASSQDGGGRGGYTF.

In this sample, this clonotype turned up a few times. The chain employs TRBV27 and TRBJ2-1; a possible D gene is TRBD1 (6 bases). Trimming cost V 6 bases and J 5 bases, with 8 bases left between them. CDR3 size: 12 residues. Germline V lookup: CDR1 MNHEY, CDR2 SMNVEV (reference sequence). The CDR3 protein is CASSWTDNEQFF. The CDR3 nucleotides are TGTGCCAGCAGCTGGACAGACAATGAGCAGTTCTTC.

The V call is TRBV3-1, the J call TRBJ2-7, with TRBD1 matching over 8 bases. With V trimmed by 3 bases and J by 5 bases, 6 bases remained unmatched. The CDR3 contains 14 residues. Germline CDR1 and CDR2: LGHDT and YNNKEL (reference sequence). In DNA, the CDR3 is TGTGCCAGCAGCCACCGGACAGGGTTCCACGAGCAGTACTTC. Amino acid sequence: CASSHRTGFHEQYF.

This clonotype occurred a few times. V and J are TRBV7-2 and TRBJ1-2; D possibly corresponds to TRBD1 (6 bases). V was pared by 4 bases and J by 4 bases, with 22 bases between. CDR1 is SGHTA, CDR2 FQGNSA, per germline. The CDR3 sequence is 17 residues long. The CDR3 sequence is CASSWRLLRGRSYGYTF. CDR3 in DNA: TGTGCCAGCAGCTGGAGGTTGTTGCGGGGGCGAAGCTATGGCTACACCTTC.

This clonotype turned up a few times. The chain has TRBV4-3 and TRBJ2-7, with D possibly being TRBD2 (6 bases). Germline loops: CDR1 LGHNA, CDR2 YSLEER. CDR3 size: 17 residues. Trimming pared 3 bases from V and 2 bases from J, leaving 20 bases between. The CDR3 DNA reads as TGCGCCAGCAGCCAGACCCCACCGAGCACTAGCCCCTACGAGCAGTACTTC. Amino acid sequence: CASSQTPPSTSPYEQYF.

This chain's CDR3 is CASTLGMGYTF. Here the CDR3 DNA reads TGTGCCAGCACTCTGGGCATGGGCTACACCTTC. V usage is TRBV28 and J usage is TRBJ1-2; D uncertain. The V gene lost 7 bases and the J gene lost 8 bases, with 11 bases spanning the gap. The CDR3 is 11 amino acids. Germline assignment: CDR1 MDHEN and CDR2 SYDVKM.

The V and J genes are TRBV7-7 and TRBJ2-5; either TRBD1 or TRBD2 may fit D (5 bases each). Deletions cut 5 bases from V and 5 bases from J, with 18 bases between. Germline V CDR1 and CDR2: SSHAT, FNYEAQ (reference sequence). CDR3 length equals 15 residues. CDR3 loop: CASSRDYGPGETQYF. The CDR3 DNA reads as TGTGCCAGCAGCCGAGACTACGGACCAGGGGAGACCCAGTACTTC.

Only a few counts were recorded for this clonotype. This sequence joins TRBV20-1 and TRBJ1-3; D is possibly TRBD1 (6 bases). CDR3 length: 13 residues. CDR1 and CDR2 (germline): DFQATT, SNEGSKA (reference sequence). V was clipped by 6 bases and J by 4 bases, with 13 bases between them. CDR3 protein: CSAVDSAGNTIYF. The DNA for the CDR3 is TGCAGTGCGGTGGACAGCGCCGGAAACACCATATATTTT.

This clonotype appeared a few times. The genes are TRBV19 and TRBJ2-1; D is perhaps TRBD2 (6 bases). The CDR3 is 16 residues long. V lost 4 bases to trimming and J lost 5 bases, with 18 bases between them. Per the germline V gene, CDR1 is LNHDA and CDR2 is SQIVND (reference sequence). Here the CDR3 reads CASSSFWQEGNNEQFF. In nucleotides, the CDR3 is TGTGCCAGTAGTAGCTTTTGGCAGGAGGGGAACAATGAGCAGTTCTTC.

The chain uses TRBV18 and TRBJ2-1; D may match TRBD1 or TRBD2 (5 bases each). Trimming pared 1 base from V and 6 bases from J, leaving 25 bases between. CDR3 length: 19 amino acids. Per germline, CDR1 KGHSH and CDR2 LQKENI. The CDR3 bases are TGTGCCAGCTCACCACGAGTCAGCACGGGACCCCCCGTACCCAATGAGCAGTTCTTC. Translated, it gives CASSPRVSTGPPVPNEQFF.

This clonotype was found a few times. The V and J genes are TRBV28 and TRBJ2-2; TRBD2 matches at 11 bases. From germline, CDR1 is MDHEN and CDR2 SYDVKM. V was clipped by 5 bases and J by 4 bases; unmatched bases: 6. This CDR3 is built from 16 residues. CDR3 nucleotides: TGTGCCAGCAGTAAATTAGCGGGAGGGCCCACCGGGGAGCTGTTTTTT. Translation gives CASSKLAGGPTGELFF. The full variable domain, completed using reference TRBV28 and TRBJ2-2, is DVKVTQSSRYLVKRTGEKVFLECVQDMDHENMFWYRQDPGLGLRLIYFSYDVKMKEKGDIPEGYSVSREKKERFSLILESASTNQTSMYLCASSKLAGGPTGELFFGEGSRLTVL.

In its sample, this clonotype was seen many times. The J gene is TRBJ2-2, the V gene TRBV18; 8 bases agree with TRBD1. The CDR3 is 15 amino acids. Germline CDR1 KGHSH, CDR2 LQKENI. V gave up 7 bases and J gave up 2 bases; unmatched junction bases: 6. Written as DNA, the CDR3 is TGTGCCAGCTGGCCGGGGACAGGCAACACCGGGGAGCTGTTTTTT. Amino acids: CASWPGTGNTGELFF.

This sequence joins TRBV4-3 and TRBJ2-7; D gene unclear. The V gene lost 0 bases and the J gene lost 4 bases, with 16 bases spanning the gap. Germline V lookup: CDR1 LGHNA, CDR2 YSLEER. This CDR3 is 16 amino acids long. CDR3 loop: CASSQETYSTSYEQYF. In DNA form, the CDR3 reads TGCGCCAGCAGCCAAGAGACTTACTCCACCTCTTACGAGCAGTACTTC.